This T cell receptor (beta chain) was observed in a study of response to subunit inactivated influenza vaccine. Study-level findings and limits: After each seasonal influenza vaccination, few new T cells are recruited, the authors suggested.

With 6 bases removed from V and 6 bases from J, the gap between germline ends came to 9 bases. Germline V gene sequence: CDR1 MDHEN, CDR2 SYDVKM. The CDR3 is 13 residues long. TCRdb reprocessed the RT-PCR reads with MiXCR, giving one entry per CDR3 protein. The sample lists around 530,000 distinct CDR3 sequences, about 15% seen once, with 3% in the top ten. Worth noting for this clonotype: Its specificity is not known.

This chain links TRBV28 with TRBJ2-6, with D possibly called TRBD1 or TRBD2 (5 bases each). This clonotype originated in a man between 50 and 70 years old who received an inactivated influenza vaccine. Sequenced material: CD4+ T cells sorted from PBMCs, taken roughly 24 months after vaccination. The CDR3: CASRYGTANVLTF. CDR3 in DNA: TGTGCCAGCAGATACGGGACGGCCAACGTCCTGACTTTC.